A selection of T cell receptor beta chains follows, all from one sample in a study of blood T cell repertoires in COVID-19. Method: immunoSEQ multiplex PCR; TCRdb's copy keeps in-frame clones and lacks some. This table has approximately 270,000 clones, approximately 91% appearing once. Source material: PBMCs or T cells enriched from blood (not recorded which). Source of these receptors: a human donor in a cohort exposed to, infected with or recovered from COVID-19 (not recorded which). The donor label of this sample is uncertain. CDR3s leave out the opening cysteine and the closing phenylalanine or tryptophan.

V gene	J gene	CDR3 length	CDR3 protein
TRBV2	TRBJ2-7	11	ASYDSGGYEQY
TRBV5-4	TRBJ1-1	14	ASSLWDSSWDAEAF
TRBV11-2	TRBJ2-3	17	ASSSLAPLSTTHTDTQY
TRBV13	TRBJ2-5	12	ASSPPTSRETQY
TRBV14	TRBJ2-7	15	ASSQEGGPLGIDEQY
TRBV5-1	TRBJ1-2	16	ASSLEGLGGPANYGYT
TRBV2	TRBJ1-2	8	ATTEYGYT
TRBV13	TRBJ1-2	18	ASSLEGTGGKIAPNYGYT
TRBV11-2	TRBJ1-5	12	ASSLGYSNQPQH
TRBV5-3	TRBJ2-1	17	ARSLEVAGGRPTLNEQF
TRBV30	TRBJ1-1	12	AWSVFPTGFKAF
TRBV9	TRBJ2-3	12	ASSPSGGADTQY
TRBV4-3	TRBJ1-3	15	ASSQDRAGDSGNTIY
TRBV27	TRBJ1-5	12	ASLTGQPNQPQH
TRBV30	TRBJ1-4	14	AWTPPQRQGNEKLF
TRBV5-8	TRBJ1-5	12	ASSPGQGNQPQH
TRBV9	TRBJ1-5	12	ASSVGQGGQPQH
TRBV12-5	TRBJ1-2	13	ASGLGAPGVIGYT
TRBV19	TRBJ1-6	13	ASSAIGTANSPLH
TRBV7-9	TRBJ1-1	12	ASSPTGMNTEAF
TRBV5-1	TRBJ2-3	13	ASSRQGTSTDTQY
TRBV10-3	TRBJ2-7	14	AISDRGKNYVYEQY
TRBV7-3	TRBJ1-1	11	ASRPDRNTEAF
TRBV14	TRBJ2-7	15	ASSPLRGGLSSYEQY
TRBV18	TRBJ1-1	11	ASSQAGQGEAF
TRBV12-5	TRBJ2-2	13	ASGNRGLITGELF
TRBV2	TRBJ1-5	9	ASGQNQPQH
TRBV6-4	TRBJ2-1	15	ASSDLPLAGEYNEQF
TRBV5-8	TRBJ2-7	11	ASSRTGAYEQY
TRBV6-1	TRBJ1-2	12	ASSETRQGYGYT
TRBV9	TRBJ1-2	12	ASSVSVGGYGYT
TRBV7-9	TRBJ1-3	13	ASSHKEDSGNTIY
TRBV6-2/TRBV6-3	TRBJ2-1	9	ASSRGYEQF
TRBV9	TRBJ1-4	12	ASSVGTTNEKLF
TRBV11-1	TRBJ1-2	11	ASSSGMIYGYT
TRBV2	TRBJ1-2	14	ASSYPGQGARYGYT
TRBV25-1	TRBJ2-5	13	ASSAPGQGRETQY
TRBV6-5	TRBJ2-5	12	ASSYGQGMETQY
TRBV18	TRBJ2-5	13	ASSRQGYDQETQY
TRBV15	TRBJ1-6	12	ATSSRGYNSPLH
TRBV13	TRBJ2-3	20	ASSSWAGVRSSGGIGRDTQY
TRBV9	TRBJ2-5	14	ASSVFSGGAEETQY
TRBV7-9	TRBJ2-7	11	ASSYQGAGEQY
TRBV4-2	TRBJ2-7	13	ASSQDGGTEYEQY
TRBV6-2/TRBV6-3	TRBJ1-4	13	ASSYPGTGNEKLF
TRBV5-1	TRBJ1-1	11	ASSGLGGTEAF